The source of this T cell receptor beta chain is a study of CD8+ T cells in alopecia areata. Only a few counts were recorded for this clone. cDNA serving as the sequencing template came from extracted, reverse transcribed RNA. Produced via immunoSEQ multiplex PCR; TCRdb's table is partial and in-frame only. This table has about 200,000 clones, more than 50% appearing once. Treatment described: oral pan-JAK inhibitor, 5-10 mg twice daily. V was pared by 1 base and J by 7 bases, with 16 bases between. Germline CDR1 LGHNA, CDR2 YSLEER. The CDR3 runs 15 residues. The receptor's source is a human donor with alopecia areata. The specimen was CD4+ T cells sorted from blood, collected at week 24, from a patient treated with tofacitinib. J is TRBJ1-2 and V is TRBV4-3; D is possibly TRBD1 (6 bases). The chain's CDR3 is CASSQGVGGAGGYTF. The CDR3 coding sequence is TGCGCCAGCAGCCAAGGGGTCGGGGGCGCGGGTGGCTACACCTTC.